Sequencing of this T cell receptor beta chain was carried out in a study of neurological immune-mediated disorders. Trimming left V 5 bases short and J 4 bases short, with 6 bases between. The CDR3 runs to 11 residues. CDR1 is SGHTA and CDR2 is FQGNSA in the germline V gene. TCRdb itself ran the 5' RACE reads through MiXCR, one entry per CDR3 protein. The sample yields about 21,000 distinct CDR3 sequences, approximately 6.8% seen once. This clonotype was counted many times. Sequenced material: CD8+ T cells from blood. The chain links TRBV7-2 to TRBJ2-7, with D unclear. The sequence was obtained from a woman aged 30 to 39 with HTLV-1-associated myelopathy (HAM/TSP). CDR3 DNA: TGTGCCAGCAGCCTAGAATACGAGCAGTACTTC. This sequence encodes CASSLEYEQYF.